This T cell receptor beta chain was observed in a study of human T cells and chemical hapten exposure. Using its own MiXCR run on the RACE reads, TCRdb lists one record per CDR3 protein. The sample contains 95,000 to 100,000 distinct CDR3 sequences, around an eighth of which appear only once. The CDR3 has 11 amino acids. Germline CDR1 reads DFQATT; CDR2 reads SNEGSKA (reference sequence). Trimming shortened V by 4 bases and J by 10 bases, and 8 bases separated the two germline ends. The time point: patch test 1, 2 weeks after DPC sensitization. Treatment given: therapeutic diphenylcyclopropenone sensitization with weekly scalp DPC. This clonotype was observed a handful of times.

This material consisted of whole blood, taken in connection with sensitization to the hapten diphenylcyclopropenone (DPC). V and J are TRBV20-1 and TRBJ1-6; D unclear. This TCR was sampled from a woman between 35 and 50 years old with alopecia areata. Some clones in this sample may be carry-over from other donors' samples. The CDR3 is CSANQGSPLHF. The CDR3 DNA follows: TGCAGTGCTAATCAAGGCTCACCCCTCCACTTT.